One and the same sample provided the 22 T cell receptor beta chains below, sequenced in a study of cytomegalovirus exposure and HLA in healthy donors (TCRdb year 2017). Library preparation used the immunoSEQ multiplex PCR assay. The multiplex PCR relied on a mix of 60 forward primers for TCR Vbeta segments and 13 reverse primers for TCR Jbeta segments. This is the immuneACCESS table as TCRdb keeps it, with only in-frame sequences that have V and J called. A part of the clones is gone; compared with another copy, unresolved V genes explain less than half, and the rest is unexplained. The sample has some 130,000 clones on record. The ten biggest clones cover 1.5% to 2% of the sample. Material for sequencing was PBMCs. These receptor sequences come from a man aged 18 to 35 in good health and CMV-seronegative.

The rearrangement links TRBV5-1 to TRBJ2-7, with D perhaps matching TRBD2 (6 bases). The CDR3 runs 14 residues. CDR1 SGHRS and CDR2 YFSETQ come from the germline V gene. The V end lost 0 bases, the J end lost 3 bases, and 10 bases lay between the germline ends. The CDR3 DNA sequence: TGCGCCAGCAGCTTGGGCCCGGGACTCTACGAGCAGTACTTC. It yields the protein CASSLGPGLYEQYF. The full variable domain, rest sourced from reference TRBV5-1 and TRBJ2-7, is KAGVTQTPRYLIKTRGQQVTLSCSPISGHRSVSWYQQTPGQGLQFLFEYFSETQRNKGNFPGRFSGRQFSNSRSEMNVSTLELGDSALYLCASSLGPGLYEQYFGPGTRLTVT.

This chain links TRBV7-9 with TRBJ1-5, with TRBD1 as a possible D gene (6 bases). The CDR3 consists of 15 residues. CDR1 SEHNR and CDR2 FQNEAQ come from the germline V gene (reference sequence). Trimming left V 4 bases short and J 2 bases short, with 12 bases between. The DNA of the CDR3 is TGTGCCAGCAGCTCGACAGGAAGTGGCAATCAGCCCCAGCATTTT. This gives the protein CASSSTGSGNQPQHF.

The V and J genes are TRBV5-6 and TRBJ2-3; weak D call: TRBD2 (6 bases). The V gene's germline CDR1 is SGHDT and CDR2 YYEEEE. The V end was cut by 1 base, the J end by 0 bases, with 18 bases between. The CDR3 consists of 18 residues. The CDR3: CASSLLLRRDSSTDTQYF. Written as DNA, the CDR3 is TGTGCCAGCAGCTTGCTTCTCAGGCGGGACTCAAGCACAGATACGCAGTATTTT.

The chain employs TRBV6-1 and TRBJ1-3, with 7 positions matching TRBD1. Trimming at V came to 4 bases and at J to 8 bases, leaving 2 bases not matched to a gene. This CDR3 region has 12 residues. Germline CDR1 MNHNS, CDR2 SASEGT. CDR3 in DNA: TGTGCCAGCAGTGGACAGGGTCACACCATATATTTT. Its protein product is CASSGQGHTIYF.

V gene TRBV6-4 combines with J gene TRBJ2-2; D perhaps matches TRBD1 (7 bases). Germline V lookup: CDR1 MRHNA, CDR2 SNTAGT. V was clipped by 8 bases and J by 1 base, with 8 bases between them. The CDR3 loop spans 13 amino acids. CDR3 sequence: CASQGGNTGELFF. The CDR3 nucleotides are TGTGCCAGCCAGGGGGGGAACACCGGGGAGCTGTTTTTT.

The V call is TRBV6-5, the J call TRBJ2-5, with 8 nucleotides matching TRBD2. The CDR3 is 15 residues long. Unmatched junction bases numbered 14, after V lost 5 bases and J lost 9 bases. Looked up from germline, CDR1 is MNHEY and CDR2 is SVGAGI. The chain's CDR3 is CASSRRDSGREAQYF. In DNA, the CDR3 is TGTGCCAGCAGTCGTCGGGACTCCGGGAGGGAGGCCCAGTACTTC.

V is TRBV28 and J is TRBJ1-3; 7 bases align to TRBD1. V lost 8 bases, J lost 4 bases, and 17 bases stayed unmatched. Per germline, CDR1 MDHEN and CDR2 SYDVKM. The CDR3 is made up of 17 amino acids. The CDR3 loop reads CASEGPDREEYGNTIYF. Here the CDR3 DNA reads TGTGCCAGCGAAGGACCAGACAGGGAGGAGTACGGAAACACCATATATTTT. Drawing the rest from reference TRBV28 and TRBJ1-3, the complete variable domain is DVKVTQSSRYLVKRTGEKVFLECVQDMDHENMFWYRQDPGLGLRLIYFSYDVKMKEKGDIPEGYSVSREKKERFSLILESASTNQTSMYLCASEGPDREEYGNTIYFGEGSWLTVV.

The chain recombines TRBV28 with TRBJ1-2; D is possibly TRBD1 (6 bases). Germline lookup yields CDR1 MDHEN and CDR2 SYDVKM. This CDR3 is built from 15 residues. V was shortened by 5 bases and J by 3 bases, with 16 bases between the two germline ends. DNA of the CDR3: TGTGCCAGCAGTCCAGTGGGGGCACCCGACTATGGCTACACCTTC. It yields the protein CASSPVGAPDYGYTF.

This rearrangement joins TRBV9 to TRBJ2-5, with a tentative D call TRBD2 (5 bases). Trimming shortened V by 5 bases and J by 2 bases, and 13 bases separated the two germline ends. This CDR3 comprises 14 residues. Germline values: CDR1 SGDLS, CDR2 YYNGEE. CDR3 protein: CASRAGLGQETQYF. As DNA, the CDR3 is TGTGCCAGCAGAGCCGGACTGGGACAAGAGACCCAGTACTTC.

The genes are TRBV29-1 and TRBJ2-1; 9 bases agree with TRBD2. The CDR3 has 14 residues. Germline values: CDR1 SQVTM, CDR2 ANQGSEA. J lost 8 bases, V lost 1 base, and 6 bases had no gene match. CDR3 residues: CSVEGSGSRDEQFF. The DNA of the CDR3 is TGCAGCGTTGAAGGTAGCGGGAGTCGCGATGAGCAGTTCTTC.

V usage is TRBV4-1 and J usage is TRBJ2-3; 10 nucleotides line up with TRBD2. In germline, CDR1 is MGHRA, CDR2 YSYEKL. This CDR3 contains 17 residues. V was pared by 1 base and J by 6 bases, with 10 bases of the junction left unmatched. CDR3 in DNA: TGCGCCAGCAGCCAAGTGGCTAGCGGGGGTAGTTCGGATACGCAGTATTTT. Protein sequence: CASSQVASGGSSDTQYF.

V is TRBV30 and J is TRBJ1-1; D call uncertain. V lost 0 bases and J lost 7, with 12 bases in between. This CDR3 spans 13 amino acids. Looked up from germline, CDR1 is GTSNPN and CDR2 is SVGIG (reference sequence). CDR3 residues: CAWSVSTVNEAFF. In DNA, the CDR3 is TGTGCCTGGAGTGTGAGTACAGTAAATGAAGCTTTCTTT.

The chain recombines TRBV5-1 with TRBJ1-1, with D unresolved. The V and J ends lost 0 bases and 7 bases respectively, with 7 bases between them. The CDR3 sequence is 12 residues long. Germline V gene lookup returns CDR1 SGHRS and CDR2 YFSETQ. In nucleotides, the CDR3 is TGCGCCAGCAGCTTGGACCAGCGTGAAGCTTTCTTT. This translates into CASSLDQREAFF.

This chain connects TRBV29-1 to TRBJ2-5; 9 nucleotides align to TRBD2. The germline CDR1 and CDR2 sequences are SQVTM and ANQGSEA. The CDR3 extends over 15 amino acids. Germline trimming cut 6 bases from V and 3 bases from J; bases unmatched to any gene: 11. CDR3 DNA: TGCAGCGTGGCCCCTCGACTAGCGGAGGAAGAGACCCAGTACTTC. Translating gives CSVAPRLAEEETQYF.

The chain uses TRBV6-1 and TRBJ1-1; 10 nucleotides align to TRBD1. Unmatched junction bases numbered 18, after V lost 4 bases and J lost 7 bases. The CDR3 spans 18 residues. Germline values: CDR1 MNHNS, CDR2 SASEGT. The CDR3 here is CASSVSGTGAVVGFEAFF. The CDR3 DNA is TGTGCCAGCAGTGTATCCGGGACAGGGGCCGTCGTTGGGTTTGAAGCTTTCTTT.

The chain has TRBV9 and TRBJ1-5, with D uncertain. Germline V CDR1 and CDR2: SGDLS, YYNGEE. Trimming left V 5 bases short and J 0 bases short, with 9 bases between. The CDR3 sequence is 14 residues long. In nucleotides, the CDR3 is TGTGCCAGCAGTCCGACATATAGCAATCAGCCCCAGCATTTT. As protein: CASSPTYSNQPQHF.

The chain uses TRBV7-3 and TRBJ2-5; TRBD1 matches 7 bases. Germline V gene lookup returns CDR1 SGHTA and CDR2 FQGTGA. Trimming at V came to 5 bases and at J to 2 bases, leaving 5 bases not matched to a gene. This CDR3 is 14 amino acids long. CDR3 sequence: CASSRDSRQETQYF. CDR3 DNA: TGTGCCAGCAGCCGGGACAGTAGACAAGAGACCCAGTACTTC.

The CDR3 reads CASSRGRDRGYQPQHF. For the CDR3, the DNA is TGTGCCAGCAGCCGGGGGAGGGACAGGGGCTATCAGCCCCAGCATTTT. The chain links TRBV28 to TRBJ1-5; 10 positions match TRBD1. This CDR3 spans 16 amino acids. Losses at the gene ends were 6 bases for V and 5 bases for J; bases not matched to a gene: 10. Germline CDR1 reads MDHEN; CDR2 reads SYDVKM.

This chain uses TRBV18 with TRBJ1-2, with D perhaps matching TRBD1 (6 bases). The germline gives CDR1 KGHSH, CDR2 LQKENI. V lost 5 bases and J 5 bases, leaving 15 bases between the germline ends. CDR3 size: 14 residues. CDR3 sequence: CASSGGLHPYGYTF. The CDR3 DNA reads TGTGCCAGCTCAGGGGGCCTCCATCCATATGGCTACACCTTC.

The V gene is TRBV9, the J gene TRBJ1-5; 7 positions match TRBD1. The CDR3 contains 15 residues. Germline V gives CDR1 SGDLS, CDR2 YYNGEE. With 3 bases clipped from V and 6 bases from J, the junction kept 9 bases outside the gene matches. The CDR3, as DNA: TGTGCCAGCAGCGCGACAGGGTTTCGGTCTCAGCCCCAGCATTTT. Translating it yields CASSATGFRSQPQHF. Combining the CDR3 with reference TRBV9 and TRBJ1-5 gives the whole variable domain DSGVTQTPKHLITATGQRVTLRCSPRSGDLSVYWYQQSLDQGLQFLIQYYNGEERAKGNILERFSAQQFPDLHSELNLSSLELGDSALYFCASSATGFRSQPQHFGDGTRLSIL.

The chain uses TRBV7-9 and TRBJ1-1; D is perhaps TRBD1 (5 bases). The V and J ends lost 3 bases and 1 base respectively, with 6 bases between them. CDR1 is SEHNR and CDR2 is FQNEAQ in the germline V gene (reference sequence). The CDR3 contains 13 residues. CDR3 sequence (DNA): TGTGCCAGCAGCTTCGGGGGGAACACTGAAGCTTTCTTT. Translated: CASSFGGNTEAFF.

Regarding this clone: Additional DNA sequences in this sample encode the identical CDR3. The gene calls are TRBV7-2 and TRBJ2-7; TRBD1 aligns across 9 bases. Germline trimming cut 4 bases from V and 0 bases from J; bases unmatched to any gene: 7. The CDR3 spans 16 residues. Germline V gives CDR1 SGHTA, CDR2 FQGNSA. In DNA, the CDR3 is TGTGCCAGCAGCTCCCGCGGGACAGGGAGCTCCTACGAGCAGTACTTC. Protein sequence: CASSSRGTGSSYEQYF.